This passage covers 27 T cell receptor beta chains from one sample sequenced in a study of long-term antiretroviral therapy in people with HIV. This was the immunoSEQ v3.0 assay at survey level. Profiling relied on immunoSEQ multiplex PCR, and the TCRdb table lists in-frame clones only, not all of them. The repertoire holds around 23,000 clones, with more than 80% as singletons. This sample comprised unsorted PBMCs, obtained 0.5 years before starting antiretroviral therapy. The origin of the receptors is a man between 40 and 49 years old with HIV.

V is TRBV7-6 and J is TRBJ1-4; D gene uncertain. V shed 4 bases and J shed 5 bases, with 11 bases lying between them. The CDR3 is 14 residues long. Germline CDR1 is SGHVS and CDR2 is FNYEAQ. The CDR3 nucleotides read TGTGCCAGCAGCTCCGACGGAGTGAATGAAAAACTGTTTTTT. Its protein is CASSSDGVNEKLFF.

This clone was counted a few times. The rearrangement links TRBV7-8 to TRBJ1-5; 8 bases align to TRBD1. Germline lookup yields CDR1 SGHVS and CDR2 FQNEAQ. V lost 1 base, J lost 6 bases, and 8 bases stayed unmatched. The CDR3 consists of 16 residues. This CDR3 is CASSLGNRGFGQPQHF. For the CDR3, the DNA is TGTGCCAGCAGCTTAGGTAACAGGGGGTTCGGTCAGCCCCAGCATTTT. The whole variable domain, filled in from reference TRBV7-8 and TRBJ1-5, reads GAGVSQSPRYKVAKRGQDVALRCDPISGHVSLFWYQQALGQGPEFLTYFQNEAQLDKSGLPSDRFFAERPEGSVSTLKIQRTQQEDSAVYLCASSLGNRGFGQPQHFGDGTRLSIL.

The CDR3 protein is CASSVSRGGLCEQYF. The CDR3 nucleotides are TGTGCCAGCAGTGTCTCCAGGGGGGGGCTTTGCGAGCAGTACTTC. The chain combines TRBV6-4 with TRBJ2-7; TRBD1 or TRBD2 may be the D gene (7 bases each). CDR3 length: 15 residues. Germline V gene lookup returns CDR1 MRHNA and CDR2 SNTAGT. V lost 4 bases and J 6 bases, leaving 19 bases between the germline ends.

In its sample, this clone was seen once. CDR3 DNA sequence: TGTGCCAGCAGTTTAAGGGGGGCAAGTCAGCCCCAGCATTTT. Amino acid sequence: CASSLRGASQPQHF. V usage is TRBV28 and J usage is TRBJ1-5; the D gene is possibly TRBD1 (6 bases). The CDR3 contains 14 residues. Germline V CDR1 and CDR2: MDHEN, SYDVKM. The V end lost 2 bases, the J end lost 6 bases, and 11 bases lay between the germline ends. The variable domain in full, with the rest retrieved from reference TRBV28 and TRBJ1-5, is DVKVTQSSRYLVKRTGEKVFLECVQDMDHENMFWYRQDPGLGLRLIYFSYDVKMKEKGDIPEGYSVSREKKERFSLILESASTNQTSMYLCASSLRGASQPQHFGDGTRLSIL.

The V and J genes are TRBV7-8 and TRBJ1-1; no clear D gene. V was pared by 4 bases and J by 8 bases, with 14 bases between. Germline V lookup: CDR1 SGHVS, CDR2 FQNEAQ. The CDR3 spans 13 residues. CDR3 bases: TGTGCCAGCAGCTCGAGGAGCGAACTCGAAGCTTTCTTT. Amino acids: CASSSRSELEAFF.

The rearrangement links TRBV4-3 to TRBJ1-2; no definite D call. Trimming cost V 1 base and J 7 bases, with 10 bases left between them. Per germline, CDR1 LGHNA and CDR2 YSLEER. CDR3 length: 13 amino acids. The CDR3 here is CASSQVKGSGYTF. In nucleotides, the CDR3 is TGCGCCAGCAGCCAAGTCAAGGGAAGTGGCTACACCTTC.

V gene TRBV7-9 combines with J gene TRBJ2-3; perhaps D is TRBD1 or TRBD2 (5 bases each). V gave up 0 bases and J gave up 0 bases, with 16 bases separating them. This CDR3 region has 18 residues. Germline loops: CDR1 SEHNR, CDR2 FQNEAQ (reference sequence). CDR3 nucleotides: TGTGCCAGCAGCTTAGCGCTTGGGGGTGTATCTAGCACAGATACGCAGTATTTT. Its translation is CASSLALGGVSSTDTQYF.

The V gene is TRBV5-6, the J gene TRBJ2-3; 12 bases fit TRBD1. The CDR3 loop spans 17 amino acids. The V gene end was trimmed by 3 bases and the J gene end by 4 bases; junction bases not matched to a gene: 9. The germline V gene encodes CDR1 SGHDT and CDR2 YYEEEE. This CDR3 reads CASSSRSGTGGPDTQYF. The CDR3, as DNA: TGTGCCAGCAGCTCGCGATCCGGGACAGGGGGCCCAGATACGCAGTATTTT.

The J gene is TRBJ1-2, the V gene TRBV19, with D maybe TRBD1 (6 bases). The CDR3 loop spans 13 amino acids. The V end was cut by 6 bases, the J end by 4 bases, with 12 bases between. Looked up from germline, CDR1 is LNHDA and CDR2 is SQIVND (reference sequence). The CDR3 reads CASRADRIYGYTF. CDR3 coding DNA: TGTGCCAGTAGGGCGGACAGAATCTATGGCTACACCTTC.

The chain carries TRBV4-3 and TRBJ2-5; 9 bases align to TRBD2. The trim removed 0 bases at V and 2 bases at J, leaving 4 bases unmatched. Germline lookup yields CDR1 LGHNA and CDR2 YSLEER. The CDR3 contains 16 residues. This CDR3 reads CASSQDRLAGQETQYF. In DNA, the CDR3 is TGCGCCAGCAGCCAAGATCGGCTAGCGGGGCAAGAGACCCAGTACTTC.

The chain couples TRBV5-1 to TRBJ1-6; D not certain. The CDR3 is 14 residues long. The V gene's germline CDR1 is SGHRS and CDR2 YFSETQ. V lost 3 bases, J lost 7 bases, and 11 bases lay in between. In DNA, the CDR3 is TGCGCCAGCAGCTATCCCGAAAACAATTCACCCCTCCACTTT. Amino acid sequence: CASSYPENNSPLHF.

This clone was counted a single time. The V call is TRBV27, the J call TRBJ1-1; TRBD1 might be the D (5 bases). This CDR3 region has 14 residues. V lost 3 bases and J lost 0, with 8 bases in between. The germline gives CDR1 MNHEY, CDR2 SMNVEV (reference sequence). The CDR3 nucleotides are TGTGCCAGCAGTTTCGGGGGTGTGAACACTGAAGCTTTCTTT. Translated: CASSFGGVNTEAFF.

The rearrangement uses TRBV7-2 and TRBJ2-3, with 9 positions matching TRBD2. The CDR3 runs 17 residues. Looked up from germline, CDR1 is SGHTA and CDR2 is FQGNSA. With V trimmed by 4 bases and J by 2 bases, 10 bases remained unmatched. The CDR3 DNA reads as TGTGCCAGCAGCTACCGTATAGCGGGGGTCTACACAGATACGCAGTATTTT. This gives the protein CASSYRIAGVYTDTQYF.

CDR3 sequence (DNA): TGTGCCAGCAGCTTCAGGGGTCCCTACGAGCAGTACTTC. This codes for CASSFRGPYEQYF. The chain carries TRBV7-2 and TRBJ2-7, with D tentatively TRBD1 (6 bases). CDR3 length: 13 residues. Germline V gene data show CDR1 as SGHTA and CDR2 as FQGNSA. V gave up 3 bases and J gave up 2 bases, with 8 bases separating them. Looking up the rest from reference TRBV7-2 and TRBJ2-7 gives the full variable domain: GAGVSQSPSNKVTEKGKDVELRCDPISGHTALYWYRQSLGQGLEFLIYFQGNSAPDKSGLPSDRFSAERTGGSVSTLTIQRTQQEDSAVYLCASSFRGPYEQYFGPGTRLTVT.

This chain links TRBV2 with TRBJ1-5; maybe TRBD1 (6 bases). V was trimmed by 7 bases and J by 4 bases, leaving 8 bases between them. The germline CDR1 and CDR2 sequences are SNHLY and FYNNEI. The CDR3 extends over 12 amino acids. The CDR3 DNA reads as TGTGCCAGCACCCAGGGGAATCAGCCCCAGCATTTT. It is translated as CASTQGNQPQHF. Together with reference TRBV2 and TRBJ1-5, the CDR3 gives the full variable domain: EPEVTQTPSHQVTQMGQEVILRCVPISNHLYFYWYRQILGQKVEFLVSFYNNEISEKSEIFDDQFSVERPDGSNFTLKIRSTKLEDSAMYFCASTQGNQPQHFGDGTRLSIL.

The chain employs TRBV9 and TRBJ1-4, with D possibly matching TRBD1 (6 bases). CDR3 length equals 14 residues. CDR1 is SGDLS, CDR2 YYNGEE, per germline. The ends were cut back, 3 bases at V and 7 bases at J, with 13 bases in the middle. The CDR3 sequence: CASSGGTRSEKLFF. CDR3 bases: TGTGCCAGCAGCGGTGGGACACGGAGTGAAAAACTGTTTTTT.

CDR3 amino acids: CASSNSPPPSGAFF. Written as DNA, the CDR3 is TGTGCCAGCAGCAACTCTCCCCCCCCCAGCGGAGCTTTCTTT. The chain links TRBV21-1 to TRBJ1-1. TRBV21-1 is a known pseudogene. The CDR3 totals 14 residues.

This chain connects TRBV5-7 to TRBJ2-7; maybe TRBD1 (5 bases). TRBV5-7 is noted as an ORF with a role that remains uncertain. CDR3 size: 17 residues. V lost 0 bases, J lost 3 bases, and 19 bases lay in between. The CDR3 sequence is CASSLGDRVGEFYEQYF. In DNA form, the CDR3 reads TGTGCCAGCAGCTTGGGAGACAGAGTGGGCGAATTCTACGAGCAGTACTTC.

The rearrangement joins TRBV7-9 to TRBJ2-1; no clear D gene. The CDR3 is 17 amino acids. The germline gives CDR1 SEHNR, CDR2 FQNEAQ (reference sequence). V lost 5 bases, J lost 10 bases, and 27 bases lay in between. CDR3 region: CASSPTPGRPLAEEQFF. The CDR3, as DNA: TGTGCCAGCAGCCCCACCCCTGGACGCCCACTGGCAGAGGAGCAGTTCTTC.

The rearrangement joins TRBV6-5 to TRBJ2-1, with D unclear. The CDR3 is 14 residues long. Trimming took off 2 bases at V and 4 bases at J, with 9 bases between the two ends. The V gene's germline CDR1 is MNHEY and CDR2 SVGAGI. The DNA for the CDR3 is TGTGCCAGCAGTTACGTCGGCAGTTACAATGAGCAGTTCTTC. Translated: CASSYVGSYNEQFF.

This clone was observed a handful of times. V and J are TRBV10-3 and TRBJ1-1, with D possibly being TRBD1 (5 bases). The germline V gene encodes CDR1 ENHRY and CDR2 SYGVKD. Trimming removed 5 bases at V and 1 base at J, with 14 bases between. CDR3 length equals 15 residues. DNA of the CDR3: TGTGCCATCAGTCGGGGGGAGGGTTCGAACACTGAAGCTTTCTTT. Its protein product is CAISRGEGSNTEAFF.

J is TRBJ2-1 and V is TRBV27; a possible D gene is TRBD2 (5 bases). Germline CDR1 and CDR2: MNHEY and SMNVEV (reference sequence). With 0 bases removed from V and 8 bases from J, the gap between germline ends came to 11 bases. The CDR3 extends over 14 amino acids. In DNA form, the CDR3 reads TGTGCCAGCAGTTTATCCTCTAGCAGCGATGAGCAGTTCTTC. This sequence encodes CASSLSSSSDEQFF.

The chain recombines TRBV18 with TRBJ1-6; TRBD1 might be the D (5 bases). This CDR3 has 13 amino acids. Germline V CDR1 and CDR2: KGHSH, LQKENI. V was trimmed by 5 bases and J by 4 bases, leaving 6 bases between them. The CDR3 is CASSSGYNSPLHF. CDR3 sequence (DNA): TGTGCCAGCTCATCAGGGTATAATTCACCCCTCCACTTT.

The chain couples TRBV27 to TRBJ1-2, with 9 bases identical to TRBD1. This CDR3 is built from 13 residues. The germline V gene has CDR1 MNHEY and CDR2 SMNVEV (reference sequence). V shed 3 bases, J shed 5 bases, and the junction held 1 base outside the gene matches. CDR3 in amino acids: CASSLTGGYGYTF. For the CDR3, the DNA is TGTGCCAGCAGTTTGACAGGGGGGTATGGCTACACCTTC.

The chain has TRBV5-1 and TRBJ1-1; maybe TRBD1 (6 bases). CDR1 is SGHRS, CDR2 YFSETQ, per germline. V lost 3 bases, J lost 4 bases, and 13 bases lay in between. This CDR3 region has 14 residues. The chain's CDR3 is CASSSKQGSTEAFF. CDR3 DNA sequence: TGCGCCAGCAGCTCGAAACAGGGAAGCACTGAAGCTTTCTTT.

V gene TRBV11-3 combines with J gene TRBJ1-5, with a tentative D call TRBD1 (5 bases). Per germline, CDR1 SGHNT and CDR2 YENEEA. CDR3 size: 16 residues. V was trimmed by 4 bases and J by 4 bases, leaving 17 bases between them. CDR3: CASSSPPDTPNQPQHF. CDR3 DNA sequence: TGTGCCAGCAGCTCCCCCCCGGACACACCTAATCAGCCCCAGCATTTT.

The rearrangement uses TRBV11-2 and TRBJ2-7, with no clear D. The CDR3 is 18 residues long. The V and J ends lost 3 bases and 0 bases respectively, with 21 bases between them. CDR1 is SGHAT, CDR2 FQNNGV, per germline. The CDR3 sequence is CASSFKAFGTPSSYEQYF. The CDR3 DNA reads as TGTGCCAGCAGCTTTAAGGCCTTTGGAACCCCGAGCTCCTACGAGCAGTACTTC.